Listed below are T cell receptor beta chains from one sample, sequenced in a study of cytomegalovirus exposure and HLA in healthy donors. Profiling relied on immunoSEQ multiplex PCR, and the TCRdb table lists in-frame clones only, not all of them. The data contain around 120,000 clones, 80% of them singletons. The sample taken for sequencing was PBMCs. The receptors come from a female donor in good health and CMV-seropositive. CDR3s include the opening cysteine and the closing phenylalanine or tryptophan. D genes are given only for firm matches. Clone size is stated in some rows and not others, as once, few, many or a class when expanded.

d_call: NA; clone_size: NA; j_call: TRBJ2-7; v_call: TRBV6-6; cdr3_aa: CASSRQGNYEQYF; cdr3_nt: TGTGCCAGCAGTCGTCAGGGGAACTACGAGCAGTACTTC
d_call: TRBD1; clone_size: NA; j_call: TRBJ1-5; v_call: TRBV18; cdr3_aa: CASSLGQDQPQHF; cdr3_nt: TGTGCCAGCTCACTCGGACAGGATCAGCCCCAGCATTTT
d_call: NA; clone_size: NA; j_call: TRBJ2-7; v_call: TRBV7-9; cdr3_aa: CASSLAGSSYEQYF; cdr3_nt: TGTGCCAGCAGCTTAGCTGGGAGCTCCTACGAGCAGTACTTC
d_call: NA; clone_size: NA; j_call: TRBJ1-2; v_call: TRBV11-2; cdr3_aa: CASSFGQRGYTF; cdr3_nt: TGTGCCAGCAGCTTTGGACAGCGGGGCTACACCTTC
d_call: TRBD1; clone_size: NA; j_call: TRBJ2-7; v_call: TRBV6-7; cdr3_aa: CASNQGQGAQGEQYF; cdr3_nt: TGTGCCAGCAACCAGGGGCAGGGGGCGCAGGGCGAGCAGTACTTC
d_call: NA; clone_size: NA; j_call: TRBJ2-1; v_call: TRBV5-6; cdr3_aa: CASALGGKQFF; cdr3_nt: TGTGCCAGCGCCCTTGGTGGCAAGCAGTTCTTC
d_call: TRBD1; clone_size: NA; j_call: TRBJ1-5; v_call: TRBV7-6; cdr3_aa: CASSLGVGQGATSQPQHF; cdr3_nt: TGTGCCAGCAGCTTAGGAGTAGGACAGGGGGCTACGAGTCAGCCCCAGCATTTT
d_call: TRBD2; clone_size: few; j_call: TRBJ2-3; v_call: TRBV7-2; cdr3_aa: CASSLAGTSGGDTQYF; cdr3_nt: TGTGCCAGCAGCTTAGCCGGGACTAGCGGGGGAGATACGCAGTATTTT
d_call: NA; clone_size: NA; j_call: TRBJ1-1; v_call: TRBV10-1; cdr3_aa: CASSESRGTEAFF; cdr3_nt: TGCGCCAGCAGTGAGTCGCGGGGCACTGAAGCTTTCTTT
d_call: NA; clone_size: NA; j_call: TRBJ1-6; v_call: TRBV7-2; cdr3_aa: CASSLGGKSNSPLHF; cdr3_nt: TGTGCCAGCAGCTTGGGCGGGAAATCTAATTCACCCCTCCACTTT
d_call: TRBD2; clone_size: few; j_call: TRBJ2-1; v_call: TRBV5-1; cdr3_aa: CASSLGPSGGNNEQFF; cdr3_nt: TGCGCCAGCAGCTTGGGCCCTAGCGGGGGGAACAATGAGCAGTTCTTC
d_call: NA; clone_size: NA; j_call: TRBJ1-3; v_call: TRBV19; cdr3_aa: CASSPGNTIYF; cdr3_nt: TGTGCCAGTAGTCCCGGGAACACCATATATTTT
d_call: NA; clone_size: NA; j_call: TRBJ2-5; v_call: TRBV5-6; cdr3_aa: CASSLRQTKETQYF; cdr3_nt: TGTGCCAGCAGCTTGAGACAGACAAAAGAGACCCAGTACTTC
d_call: TRBD1; clone_size: NA; j_call: TRBJ1-2; v_call: TRBV30; cdr3_aa: CAWSGDRGQDGYTF; cdr3_nt: TGTGCCTGGAGTGGGGACAGGGGGCAGGATGGCTACACCTTC
d_call: NA; clone_size: NA; j_call: TRBJ2-1; v_call: TRBV30; cdr3_aa: CAWSTSPADNEQFF; cdr3_nt: TGTGCCTGGAGTACTAGCCCTGCGGACAATGAGCAGTTCTTC
d_call: TRBD1; clone_size: NA; j_call: TRBJ2-7; v_call: TRBV7-2; cdr3_aa: CASSSGQGVSYEQYF; cdr3_nt: TGTGCCAGCAGCTCGGGACAGGGGGTGTCCTACGAGCAGTACTTC
d_call: NA; clone_size: NA; j_call: TRBJ1-2; v_call: TRBV5-4; cdr3_aa: CASSLIADSIYGYTF; cdr3_nt: TGTGCCAGCAGCTTGATTGCTGACAGCATCTATGGCTACACCTTC
d_call: TRBD1; clone_size: NA; j_call: TRBJ1-4; v_call: TRBV7-2; cdr3_aa: CASSLTSGTDEKLFF; cdr3_nt: TGTGCCAGCAGTTTAACCTCCGGGACAGATGAAAAACTGTTTTTT
d_call: NA; clone_size: NA; j_call: TRBJ2-6; v_call: TRBV11-2; cdr3_aa: CASSSTGPGANVLTF; cdr3_nt: TGTGCCAGCAGCTCCACAGGGCCTGGGGCCAACGTCCTGACTTTC
d_call: NA; clone_size: NA; j_call: TRBJ1-2; v_call: TRBV4-3; cdr3_aa: CASSQDLFPNYGYTF; cdr3_nt: TGCGCCAGCAGCCAAGATCTGTTCCCTAACTATGGCTACACCTTC
d_call: TRBD1; clone_size: NA; j_call: TRBJ2-3; v_call: TRBV7-9; cdr3_aa: CASSPRTGLAQYF; cdr3_nt: TGTGCCAGCAGCCCCCGGACAGGCCTGGCGCAGTATTTT
d_call: NA; clone_size: few; j_call: TRBJ2-7; v_call: TRBV4-1; cdr3_aa: CASSPITGGDEQYF; cdr3_nt: TGCGCCAGCAGCCCTATTACAGGGGGGGACGAGCAGTACTTC
d_call: NA; clone_size: NA; j_call: TRBJ1-4; v_call: TRBV7-9; cdr3_aa: CASSLGQGLGEEKLFF; cdr3_nt: TGTGCCAGCAGCTTGGGACAAGGCTTGGGGGAAGAAAAACTGTTTTTT
d_call: TRBD2; clone_size: few; j_call: TRBJ2-2; v_call: TRBV9; cdr3_aa: CASSRRTSGGTGELFF; cdr3_nt: TGTGCCAGCAGCCGTCGGACTAGCGGTGGGACCGGGGAGCTGTTTTTT